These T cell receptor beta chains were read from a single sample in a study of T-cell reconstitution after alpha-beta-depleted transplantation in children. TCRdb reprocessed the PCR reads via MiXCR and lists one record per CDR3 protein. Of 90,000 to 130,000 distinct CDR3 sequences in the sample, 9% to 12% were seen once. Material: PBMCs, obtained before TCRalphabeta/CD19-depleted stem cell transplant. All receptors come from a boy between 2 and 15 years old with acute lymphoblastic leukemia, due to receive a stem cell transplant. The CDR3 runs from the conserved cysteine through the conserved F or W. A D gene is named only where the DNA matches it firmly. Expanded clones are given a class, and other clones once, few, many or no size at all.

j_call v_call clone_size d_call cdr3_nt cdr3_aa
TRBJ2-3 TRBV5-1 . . TGCGCCAGCAGCTCAATACCGGACGCGAGCACAGATACGCAGTATTTT CASSSIPDASTDTQYF
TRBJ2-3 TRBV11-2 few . TGTGCCAGCAGCTTAGGGCAAGGACACCTTAGCACAGATACGCAGTATTTT CASSLGQGHLSTDTQYF
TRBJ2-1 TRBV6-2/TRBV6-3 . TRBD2 TGTGCCAGCAGTCCTCGGGGACTAGCGCGCTACAATGAGCAGTTCTTC CASSPRGLARYNEQFF
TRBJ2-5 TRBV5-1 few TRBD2 TGCGCCAGCAGCTTCGGGAGGGCCGCCAGAGAGACCCAGTACTTC CASSFGRAARETQYF
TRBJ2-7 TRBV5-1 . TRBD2 TGCGCCAGCAGCCATTTTAGCGGGAGTGGGCACGAGCAGTACTTC CASSHFSGSGHEQYF
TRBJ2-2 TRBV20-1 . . TGCAGTGCCACAGCGGTTACGAACACCGGGGAGCTGTTTTTT CSATAVTNTGELFF
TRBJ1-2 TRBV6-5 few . TGTGCCAGCAGTTACTCGGGGAAGGGAGGCTACACCTTC CASSYSGKGGYTF
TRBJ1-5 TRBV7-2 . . TGTGCCAGCGGCGATCGGGCAGATCAGCCCCAGCATTTT CASGDRADQPQHF
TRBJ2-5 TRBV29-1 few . TGCAGCGTTGACCAGGGCGAGACCCAGTACTTC CSVDQGETQYF
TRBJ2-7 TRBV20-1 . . TGCAGTGCTCCGGGCGGGACGTCCTACGAGCAGTACTTC CSAPGGTSYEQYF